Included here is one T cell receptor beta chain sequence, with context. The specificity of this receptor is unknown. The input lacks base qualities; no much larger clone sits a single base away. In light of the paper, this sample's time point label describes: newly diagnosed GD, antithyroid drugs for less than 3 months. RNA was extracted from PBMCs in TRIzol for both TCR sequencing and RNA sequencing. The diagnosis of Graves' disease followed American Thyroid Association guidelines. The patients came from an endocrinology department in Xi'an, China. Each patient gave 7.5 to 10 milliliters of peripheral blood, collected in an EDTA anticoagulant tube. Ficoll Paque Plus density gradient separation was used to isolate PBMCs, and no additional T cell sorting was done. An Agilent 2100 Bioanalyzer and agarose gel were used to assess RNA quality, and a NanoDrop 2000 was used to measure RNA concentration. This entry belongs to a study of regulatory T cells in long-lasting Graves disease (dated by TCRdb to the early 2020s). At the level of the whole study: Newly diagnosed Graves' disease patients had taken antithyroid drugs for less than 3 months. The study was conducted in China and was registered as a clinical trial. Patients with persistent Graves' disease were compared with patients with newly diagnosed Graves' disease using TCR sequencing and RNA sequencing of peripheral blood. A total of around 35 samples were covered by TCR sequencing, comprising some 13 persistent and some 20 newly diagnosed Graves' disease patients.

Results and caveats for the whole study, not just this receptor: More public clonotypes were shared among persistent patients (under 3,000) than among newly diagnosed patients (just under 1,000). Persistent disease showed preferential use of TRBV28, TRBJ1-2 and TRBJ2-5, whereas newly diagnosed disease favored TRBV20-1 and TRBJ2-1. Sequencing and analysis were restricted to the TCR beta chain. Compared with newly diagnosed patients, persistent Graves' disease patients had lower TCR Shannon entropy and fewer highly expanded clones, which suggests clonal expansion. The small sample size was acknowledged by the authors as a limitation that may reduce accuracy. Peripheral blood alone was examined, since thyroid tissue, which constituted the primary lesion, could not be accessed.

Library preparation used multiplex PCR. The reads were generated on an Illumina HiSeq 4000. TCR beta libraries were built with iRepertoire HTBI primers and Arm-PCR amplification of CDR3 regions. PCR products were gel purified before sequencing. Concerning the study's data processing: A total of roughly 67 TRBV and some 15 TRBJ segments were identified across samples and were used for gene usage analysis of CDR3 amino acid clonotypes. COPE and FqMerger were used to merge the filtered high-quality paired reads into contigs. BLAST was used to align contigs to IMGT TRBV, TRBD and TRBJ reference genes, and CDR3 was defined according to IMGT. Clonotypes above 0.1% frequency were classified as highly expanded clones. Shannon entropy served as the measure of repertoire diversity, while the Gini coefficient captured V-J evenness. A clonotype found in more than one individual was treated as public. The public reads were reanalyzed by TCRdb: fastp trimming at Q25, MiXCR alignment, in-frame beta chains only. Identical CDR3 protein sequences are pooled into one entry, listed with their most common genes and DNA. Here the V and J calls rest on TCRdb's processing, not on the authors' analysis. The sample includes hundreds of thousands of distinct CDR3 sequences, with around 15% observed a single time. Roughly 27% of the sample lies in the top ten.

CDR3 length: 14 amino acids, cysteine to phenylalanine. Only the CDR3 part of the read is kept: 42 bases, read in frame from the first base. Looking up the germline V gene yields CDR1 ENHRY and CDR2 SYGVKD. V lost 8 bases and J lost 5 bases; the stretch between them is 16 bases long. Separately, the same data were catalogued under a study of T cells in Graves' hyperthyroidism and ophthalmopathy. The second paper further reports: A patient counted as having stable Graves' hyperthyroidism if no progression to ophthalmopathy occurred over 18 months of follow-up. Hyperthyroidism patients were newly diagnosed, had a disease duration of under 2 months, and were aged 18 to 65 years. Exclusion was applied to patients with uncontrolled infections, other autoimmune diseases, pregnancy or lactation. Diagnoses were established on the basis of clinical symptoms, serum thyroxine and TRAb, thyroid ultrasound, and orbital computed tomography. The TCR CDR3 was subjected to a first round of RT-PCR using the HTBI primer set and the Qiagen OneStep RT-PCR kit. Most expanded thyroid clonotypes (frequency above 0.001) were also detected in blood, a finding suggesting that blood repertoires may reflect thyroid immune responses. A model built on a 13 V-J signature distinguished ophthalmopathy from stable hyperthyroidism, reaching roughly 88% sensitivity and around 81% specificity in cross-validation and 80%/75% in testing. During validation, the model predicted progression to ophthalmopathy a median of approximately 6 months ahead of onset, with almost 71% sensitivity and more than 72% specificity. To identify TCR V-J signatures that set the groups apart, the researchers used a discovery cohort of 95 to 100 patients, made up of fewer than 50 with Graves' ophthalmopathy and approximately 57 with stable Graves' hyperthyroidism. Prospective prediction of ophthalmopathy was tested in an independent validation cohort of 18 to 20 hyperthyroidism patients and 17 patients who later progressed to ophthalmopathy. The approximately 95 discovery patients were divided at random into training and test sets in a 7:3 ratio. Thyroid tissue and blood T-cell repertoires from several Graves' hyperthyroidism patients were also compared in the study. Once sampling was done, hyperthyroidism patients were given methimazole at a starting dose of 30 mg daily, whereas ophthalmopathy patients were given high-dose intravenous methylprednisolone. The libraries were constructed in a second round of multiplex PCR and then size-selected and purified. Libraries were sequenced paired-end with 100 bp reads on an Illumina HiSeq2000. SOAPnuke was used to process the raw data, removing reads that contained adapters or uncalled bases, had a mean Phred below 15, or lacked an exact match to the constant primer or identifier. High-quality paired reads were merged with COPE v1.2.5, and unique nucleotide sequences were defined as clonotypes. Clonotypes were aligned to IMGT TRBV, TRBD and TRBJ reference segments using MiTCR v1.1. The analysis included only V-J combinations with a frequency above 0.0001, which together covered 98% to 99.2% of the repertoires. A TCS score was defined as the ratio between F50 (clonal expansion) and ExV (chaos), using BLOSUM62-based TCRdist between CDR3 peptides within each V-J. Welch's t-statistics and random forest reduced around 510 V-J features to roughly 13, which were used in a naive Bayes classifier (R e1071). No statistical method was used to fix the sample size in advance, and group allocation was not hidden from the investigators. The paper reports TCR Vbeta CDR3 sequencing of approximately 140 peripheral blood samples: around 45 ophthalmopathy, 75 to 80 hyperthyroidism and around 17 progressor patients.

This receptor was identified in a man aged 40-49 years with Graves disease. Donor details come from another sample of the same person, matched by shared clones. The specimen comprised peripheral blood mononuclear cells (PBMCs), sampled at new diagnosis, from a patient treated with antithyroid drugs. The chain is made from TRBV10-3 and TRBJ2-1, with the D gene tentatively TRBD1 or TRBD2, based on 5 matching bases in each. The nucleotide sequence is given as TGTGCCATCGGCGAGGGGTGGGACGACAATGAGCAGTTCTTC. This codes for CAIGEGWDDNEQFF.